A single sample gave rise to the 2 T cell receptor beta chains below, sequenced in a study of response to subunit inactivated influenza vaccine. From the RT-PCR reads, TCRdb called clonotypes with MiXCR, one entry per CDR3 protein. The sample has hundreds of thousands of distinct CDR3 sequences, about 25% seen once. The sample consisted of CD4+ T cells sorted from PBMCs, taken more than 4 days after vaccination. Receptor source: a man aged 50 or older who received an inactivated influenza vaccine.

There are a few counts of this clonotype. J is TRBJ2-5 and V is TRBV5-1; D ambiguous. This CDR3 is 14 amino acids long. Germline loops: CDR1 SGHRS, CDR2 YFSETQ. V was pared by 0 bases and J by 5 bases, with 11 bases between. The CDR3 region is CASSLASQVETQYF. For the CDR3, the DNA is TGCGCCAGCAGCTTGGCCAGTCAGGTGGAGACCCAGTACTTC.

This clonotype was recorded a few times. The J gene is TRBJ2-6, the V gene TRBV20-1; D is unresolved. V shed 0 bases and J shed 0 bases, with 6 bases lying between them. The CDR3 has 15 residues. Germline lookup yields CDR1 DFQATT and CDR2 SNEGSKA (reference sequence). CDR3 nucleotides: TGCAGTGCTAGAGACCCTAGCTCTGGGGCCAACGTCCTGACTTTC. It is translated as CSARDPSSGANVLTF.